This T cell receptor (beta chain) was sequenced in a study of T-cell memory formation after mild COVID-19. Via MiXCR, TCRdb re-called the 5' RACE reads, giving one row per CDR3 protein. Among approximately 250,000 distinct CDR3 sequences listed, roughly 17% were seen once. The length of the CDR3 is 12 residues. The V gene lost 6 bases and the J gene lost 6 bases, with 11 bases spanning the gap. Germline V lookup: CDR1 SNHLY, CDR2 FYNNEI. Material for sequencing was PBMCs or a T cell subset sorted from them (not recorded which). The chain links TRBV2 to TRBJ1-2; TRBD1 might be the D (6 bases). This receptor was obtained from a man between 18 and 29 years old who had mild COVID-19 (a few samples of this study predate the infection). Cell type and time point are not known. This CDR3 reads CASRAQGDGYTF. The DNA for the CDR3 is TGTGCCAGCAGGGCACAGGGAGATGGCTACACCTTC.